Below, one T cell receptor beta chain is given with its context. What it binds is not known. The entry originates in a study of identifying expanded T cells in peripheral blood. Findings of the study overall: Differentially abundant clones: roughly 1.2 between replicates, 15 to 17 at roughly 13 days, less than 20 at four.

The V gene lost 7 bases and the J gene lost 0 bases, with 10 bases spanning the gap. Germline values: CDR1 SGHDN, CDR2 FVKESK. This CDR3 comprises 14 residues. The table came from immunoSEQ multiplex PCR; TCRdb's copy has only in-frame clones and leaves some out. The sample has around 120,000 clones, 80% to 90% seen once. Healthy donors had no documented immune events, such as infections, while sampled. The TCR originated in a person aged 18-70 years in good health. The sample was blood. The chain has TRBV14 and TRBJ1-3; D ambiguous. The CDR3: CASKGPSSGNTIYF. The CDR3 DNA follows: TGTGCCAGCAAGGGTCCTTCCTCTGGAAACACCATATATTTT.